Many counts were recorded for the clone carrying this TCR beta chain. A NOSPECS grade of at least 4, a Clinical Activity Score of at least 3 and duration under 3 months were recorded in ophthalmopathy patients. Exclusion criteria comprised uncontrolled infection, other autoimmune disease, pregnancy or lactation. These data originate in a study of T cells in Graves' hyperthyroidism and ophthalmopathy. Regions amplified from RNA transcripts were the TCR beta CDR3 regions. The HTBI primer set was used in a first-round RT-PCR of the TCR CDR3. MiXCR, run by TCRdb on the multiplex PCR reads, gives a single entry per CDR3 protein. Here the sample spans more than 500,000 distinct CDR3 sequences, about 15% being singletons. The CDR3 length is 15 residues. V shed 2 bases and J 7 bases; nucleotides not matched to a gene: 7. CDR1 is MNHEY, CDR2 SVGAGI, per germline.

The TCR originated in a woman in her thirties with Graves' ophthalmopathy. Sequenced: blood. The chain employs TRBV6-5 and TRBJ1-4, with TRBD1 identical over 7 bases. Written as DNA, the CDR3 is TGTGCCAGCAGTTACCTACAGGGGATGGGTGAAAAACTGTTTTTT. Amino acids: CASSYLQGMGEKLFF.